This is a list of T cell receptor beta chains from one sample in a study of shared clonotypes between healthy human individuals. TCRdb's table, derived via immunoSEQ multiplex PCR, lists solely in-frame clones and lacks some. This repertoire shows 2 million to 2.5 million clones, 85% to 95% found once; its top ten account for 1.7%. The specimen was naive CD8+ T cells from PBMCs. The receptors come from a man aged 18-30 years in good health. Some clones in this sample may be carry-over from other donors' samples. Both conserved end residues are part of each CDR3. D genes are given only for firm matches. The size of a clone is reported for some rows only, either as once, few or many, or as a class for expanded clones.

DNA: TGTGCCAGCAGCCAAGACAGAAACTATGGCTACACCTTC; CDR3: CASSQDRNYGYTF; length: 13; size: .; J: TRBJ1-2; V: TRBV14; D: .
DNA: TGTGCCAGCAGTTCTTCATTTACAGCACCCAGCTCCTACAATGAGCAGTTCTTC; CDR3: CASSSSFTAPSSYNEQFF; length: 18; size: .; J: TRBJ2-1; V: TRBV28; D: .
DNA: TGTGCCAGCTCCTCGGCTGGGACCTACGAGCAGTACTTC; CDR3: CASSSAGTYEQYF; length: 13; size: .; J: TRBJ2-7; V: TRBV7-9; D: .
DNA: TGTGCCAGCAGTCCCATCACCCGGACTAGCGGGGAACAAGAGACCCAGTACTTC; CDR3: CASSPITRTSGEQETQYF; length: 18; size: .; J: TRBJ2-5; V: TRBV27; D: TRBD2
DNA: TGTGCCAGCAGTGCCCCGGGTATTGAGCCTAGGGAGCAGTACTTC; CDR3: CASSAPGIEPREQYF; length: 15; size: once; J: TRBJ2-7; V: TRBV28; D: .
DNA: TGTGCCAGCAGCTTAGTGGGACAGGGGGCAGAGCAGCCCCAGCATTTT; CDR3: CASSLVGQGAEQPQHF; length: 16; size: .; J: TRBJ1-5; V: TRBV7-2; D: TRBD1
DNA: TGCGCCAGCAGCCTCCGGGACACCAACTATGGCTACACCTTC; CDR3: CASSLRDTNYGYTF; length: 14; size: .; J: TRBJ1-2; V: TRBV4-1; D: .
DNA: TGTGCCAGCAGACAACTGGGGGCAACTAATGAAAAACTGTTTTTT; CDR3: CASRQLGATNEKLFF; length: 15; size: .; J: TRBJ1-4; V: TRBV7-8; D: .
DNA: TGTGCCAGCAGCCCAGGGATAACGGGCGATACGCAGTATTTT; CDR3: CASSPGITGDTQYF; length: 14; size: .; J: TRBJ2-3; V: TRBV9; D: .
DNA: TGTGCCATCAGTGAGCCGACGACAGGGTCTGAAGCTTTCTTT; CDR3: CAISEPTTGSEAFF; length: 14; size: .; J: TRBJ1-1; V: TRBV10-3; D: TRBD1
DNA: TGTGCCAGTAGTATTGGGGGGTCGTCCTTCCGTGGGACTGAAGCTTTCTTT; CDR3: CASSIGGSSFRGTEAFF; length: 17; size: .; J: TRBJ1-1; V: TRBV19; D: .
DNA: TGTGCCAGCAGCTTGGTAGCGGGAGGGCCGATCGACGAGCAGTACTTC; CDR3: CASSLVAGGPIDEQYF; length: 16; size: .; J: TRBJ2-7; V: TRBV5-4; D: TRBD2
DNA: TGTGCCAGCAGTTCCCTGGACTCCCCCCTATACAATGAGCAGTTCTTC; CDR3: CASSSLDSPLYNEQFF; length: 16; size: .; J: TRBJ2-1; V: TRBV6-5; D: .
DNA: TGTGCCAGCAGCGTAGGTCAGGGGGTCTATGGCTACACCTTC; CDR3: CASSVGQGVYGYTF; length: 14; size: .; J: TRBJ1-2; V: TRBV9; D: TRBD1
DNA: TGTGCCAGCAGCGTAGGTGGAGGACCTCTGTTTTTT; CDR3: CASSVGGGPLFF; length: 12; size: .; J: TRBJ1-4; V: TRBV9; D: .
DNA: TGTGCCAGCAGTGAATCCGGGGCTGGAAACACCATATATTTT; CDR3: CASSESGAGNTIYF; length: 14; size: .; J: TRBJ1-3; V: TRBV25-1; D: .
DNA: TGTGCCAGCAGTGATCTTTACGAGCAGTACTTC; CDR3: CASSDLYEQYF; length: 11; size: .; J: TRBJ2-7; V: TRBV28; D: .
DNA: TGTGCCAGCAGGCAGGGCATGAACACTGAAGCTTTCTTT; CDR3: CASRQGMNTEAFF; length: 13; size: .; J: TRBJ1-1; V: TRBV6-5; D: .
DNA: TGTGCCAGCAGTGAGACCCGGTGGGGCGCTACGCAGTATTTT; CDR3: CASSETRWGATQYF; length: 14; size: .; J: TRBJ2-3; V: TRBV6-4; D: .
DNA: TGTGCCAGCAGTTTCAACAGGGTCAATGAGCAGTTCTTC; CDR3: CASSFNRVNEQFF; length: 13; size: once; J: TRBJ2-1; V: TRBV27; D: .
DNA: TGTGCCAGCTCACCGCCTACCAATGAGCAGTTCTTC; CDR3: CASSPPTNEQFF; length: 12; size: .; J: TRBJ2-1; V: TRBV18; D: .
DNA: TGTGCTAGTGGTGCTGGGGGGGGGATCTACGAGCAGTACTTC; CDR3: CASGAGGGIYEQYF; length: 14; size: .; J: TRBJ2-7; V: TRBV12-5; D: TRBD2
DNA: TGCGCCAGCAGCGACAACGCCTGGACTAGCGGTGCTTTCGAGCAGTACTTC; CDR3: CASSDNAWTSGAFEQYF; length: 17; size: .; J: TRBJ2-7; V: TRBV5-1; D: TRBD2
DNA: TGTGCCAGCAACCTAGGGGGGATGGGAGTGGAGGCTTTCTTT; CDR3: CASNLGGMGVEAFF; length: 14; size: once; J: TRBJ1-1; V: TRBV7-8; D: .
DNA: TGTGCCAGCAGTTTATTATCACACCTCTCCTACGGGCAGTACTTC; CDR3: CASSLLSHLSYGQYF; length: 15; size: .; J: TRBJ2-7; V: TRBV28; D: .
DNA: TGTGCCAGCAGACCCGGACTAGCGGATCACTACGAGCAGTACTTC; CDR3: CASRPGLADHYEQYF; length: 15; size: once; J: TRBJ2-7; V: TRBV6-5; D: TRBD2
DNA: TGTGCCACCAGCACCCAGCTGGGGCAGGAGCAGTACTTC; CDR3: CATSTQLGQEQYF; length: 13; size: .; J: TRBJ2-7; V: TRBV15; D: .
DNA: TGCAGCGTTGGAGGGACAGGGACATACGAGCAGTACTTC; CDR3: CSVGGTGTYEQYF; length: 13; size: .; J: TRBJ2-7; V: TRBV29-1; D: TRBD1
DNA: TGTGCCACCAGCAGAGGAACTAGCGGGAGTTTGGGAAAGCAGTTCTTC; CDR3: CATSRGTSGSLGKQFF; length: 16; size: .; J: TRBJ2-1; V: TRBV15; D: TRBD2
DNA: TGTGCCAGCAGCTTTGGGATTAGCACAGATACGCAGTATTTT; CDR3: CASSFGISTDTQYF; length: 14; size: .; J: TRBJ2-3; V: TRBV7-2; D: .
DNA: TGTGCCAGCAGCATCCTTGGGACGCGTGCCGCCTACGAGCAGTACTTC; CDR3: CASSILGTRAAYEQYF; length: 16; size: .; J: TRBJ2-7; V: TRBV11-2; D: .
DNA: TGTGCCAGCTCACCACCGGGACAGGGGGCTTACGAGCAGTACTTC; CDR3: CASSPPGQGAYEQYF; length: 15; size: .; J: TRBJ2-7; V: TRBV18; D: TRBD1
DNA: TGTGCCAGCAGTCCCCTCGTGGGACTATCCTACGAGCAGTACTTC; CDR3: CASSPLVGLSYEQYF; length: 15; size: .; J: TRBJ2-7; V: TRBV27; D: TRBD2
DNA: TGTGCCAGCAGCTTAGTGGCGAATGAGCAGTTCTTC; CDR3: CASSLVANEQFF; length: 12; size: .; J: TRBJ2-1; V: TRBV7-6; D: .
DNA: TGTGCCAGCAGTTTAGAAGCGGGAGAGCGCGAGCAGTACTTC; CDR3: CASSLEAGEREQYF; length: 14; size: .; J: TRBJ2-7; V: TRBV27; D: TRBD2
DNA: TGTGCCAGCAGCTTCAGGGGGCGCGATGAGCAGTTCTTC; CDR3: CASSFRGRDEQFF; length: 13; size: .; J: TRBJ2-1; V: TRBV7-9; D: TRBD1
DNA: TGTGCCAGCAGCTTATCGAGCAGGCCCTATGGCTACACCTTC; CDR3: CASSLSSRPYGYTF; length: 14; size: .; J: TRBJ1-2; V: TRBV7-8; D: .
DNA: TGTGCCAGTAGTATTGGCGTGAACACTGAAGCTTTCTTT; CDR3: CASSIGVNTEAFF; length: 13; size: .; J: TRBJ1-1; V: TRBV19; D: .
DNA: TGTGCCATCAGTTATCAGCGGGACAGCACAGATACGCAGTATTTT; CDR3: CAISYQRDSTDTQYF; length: 15; size: .; J: TRBJ2-3; V: TRBV10-3; D: TRBD2
DNA: TGCAGCGCCGATACCAGCATGAACACTGAAGCTTTCTTT; CDR3: CSADTSMNTEAFF; length: 13; size: few; J: TRBJ1-1; V: TRBV29-1; D: .
DNA: TGTGCCAGCAGTCACGGGGCCGCCTACAATGAGCAGTTCTTC; CDR3: CASSHGAAYNEQFF; length: 14; size: .; J: TRBJ2-1; V: TRBV27; D: .
DNA: TGTGCCAGCAGCTTGGGCAGAACCCCTACCCAAGAGACCCAGTACTTC; CDR3: CASSLGRTPTQETQYF; length: 16; size: .; J: TRBJ2-5; V: TRBV5-6; D: .
DNA: TGTGCCAGCAGTTTTTCGGCAGGGGCGATCACAGATACGCAGTATTTT; CDR3: CASSFSAGAITDTQYF; length: 16; size: .; J: TRBJ2-3; V: TRBV27; D: .
DNA: TGTGCCAGCAGTCCTTCCGGGACAGGTGGACGTGTCTACGAGCAGTACTTC; CDR3: CASSPSGTGGRVYEQYF; length: 17; size: .; J: TRBJ2-7; V: TRBV28; D: TRBD1
DNA: TGTGCCAGCAGCCCGAGGGGGGGGAACACTGAAGCTTTCTTT; CDR3: CASSPRGGNTEAFF; length: 14; size: once; J: TRBJ1-1; V: TRBV5-4; D: .
DNA: TGTGCCAGCAGTTTATCGGTTGACGGGCAAGAGACCCAGTACTTC; CDR3: CASSLSVDGQETQYF; length: 15; size: .; J: TRBJ2-5; V: TRBV27; D: .
DNA: TGTGCCTGGAGTCCCTCGGACGGCTACGAGCAGTACTTC; CDR3: CAWSPSDGYEQYF; length: 13; size: .; J: TRBJ2-7; V: TRBV30; D: .
DNA: TGCGCCAGCAGCCAAGATCTACCGGACAGGGCAAATCAGCCCCAGCATTTT; CDR3: CASSQDLPDRANQPQHF; length: 17; size: .; J: TRBJ1-5; V: TRBV4-3; D: TRBD1
DNA: TGCGCCAGCAGCCGGGGTCGGGTGAACTATGGCTACACCTTC; CDR3: CASSRGRVNYGYTF; length: 14; size: once; J: TRBJ1-2; V: TRBV5-1; D: .
DNA: TGTGCCAGTAGTATGCTCTGGATCGCGGATGGCTACACCTTC; CDR3: CASSMLWIADGYTF; length: 14; size: once; J: TRBJ1-2; V: TRBV19; D: .
DNA: TGTGCCACCAGCGTCAGCACTATTGAAAAACTGTTTTTT; CDR3: CATSVSTIEKLFF; length: 13; size: .; J: TRBJ1-4; V: TRBV15; D: .
DNA: TGTGCCAGCAGCACAGGCGGGGTTTACTCACCCCTCCACTTT; CDR3: CASSTGGVYSPLHF; length: 14; size: .; J: TRBJ1-6; V: TRBV7-9; D: .
DNA: TGTGCCAGCAGCCCTTTAGCGGGGGGCGGTGGGGCCAACGTCCTGACTTTC; CDR3: CASSPLAGGGGANVLTF; length: 17; size: once; J: TRBJ2-6; V: TRBV28; D: TRBD2
DNA: TGTGCCAGCAGCATCCTACCCGGGACAGTTAGTGAAAAACTGTTTTTT; CDR3: CASSILPGTVSEKLFF; length: 16; size: .; J: TRBJ1-4; V: TRBV11-2; D: TRBD1
DNA: TGTGCCAGCAGCTTAAGGGACGTGAGCTCCTACGAGCAGTACTTC; CDR3: CASSLRDVSSYEQYF; length: 15; size: .; J: TRBJ2-7; V: TRBV5-8; D: .
DNA: TGCAGCGTTGTGTGGGGGACAGGAGAGCAGTTCTTC; CDR3: CSVVWGTGEQFF; length: 12; size: .; J: TRBJ2-1; V: TRBV29-1; D: TRBD1
DNA: TGTGCCAGCACCCTGTCTGGGGCCAACGTCCTGACTTTC; CDR3: CASTLSGANVLTF; length: 13; size: .; J: TRBJ2-6; V: TRBV28; D: .
DNA: TGTGCCAGCAGCTTAGCGCAGACTAGCACAGATACGCAGTATTTT; CDR3: CASSLAQTSTDTQYF; length: 15; size: .; J: TRBJ2-3; V: TRBV7-6; D: .
DNA: TGTGCCAGCAGCTTAGGCAGGGATAGCAATCAGCCCCAGCATTTT; CDR3: CASSLGRDSNQPQHF; length: 15; size: .; J: TRBJ1-5; V: TRBV7-8; D: .